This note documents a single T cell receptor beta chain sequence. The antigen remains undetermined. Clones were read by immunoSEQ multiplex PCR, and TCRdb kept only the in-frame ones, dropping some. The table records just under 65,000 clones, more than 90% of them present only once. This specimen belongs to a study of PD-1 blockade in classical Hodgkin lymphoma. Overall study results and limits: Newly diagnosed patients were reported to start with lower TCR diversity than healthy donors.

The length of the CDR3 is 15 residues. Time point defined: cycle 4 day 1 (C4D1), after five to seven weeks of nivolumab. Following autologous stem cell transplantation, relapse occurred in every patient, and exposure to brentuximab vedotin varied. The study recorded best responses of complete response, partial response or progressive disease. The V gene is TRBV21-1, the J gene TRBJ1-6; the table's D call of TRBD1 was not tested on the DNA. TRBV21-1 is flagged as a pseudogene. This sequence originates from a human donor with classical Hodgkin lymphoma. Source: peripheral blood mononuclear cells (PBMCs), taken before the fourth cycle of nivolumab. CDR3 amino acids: CASSPRRDRWSPLHF. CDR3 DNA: TGTGCCAGCAGCCCCCGCCGGGACAGGTGGTCACCCCTCCACTTT.